The present T cell receptor beta chain was sequenced within a study of cytotoxic CD8 clonotypes in ibrutinib-treated CLL. Study-level information: Response samples were drawn at a median of roughly 13 months of treatment, range 6 to 36.

Overall study results and limits: Age-matched healthy donor levels were exceeded by baseline clonality, which tracked circulating CD8+ T-cell counts. Private clonotypes, not public ones, expanded at ibrutinib response. The study found clonality rose at ibrutinib response, then fell toward baseline at progression.

There are 14 residues in the CDR3. CDR1 and CDR2 from the germline V gene are LNHNV and YYDKDF (reference sequence). The V gene lost 0 bases and the J gene lost 7 bases, with 13 bases spanning the gap. Concerning this clone itself: Antigen specificity is unknown.

Profiled with immunoSEQ multiplex PCR; TCRdb holds only in-frame clones, not every one. The top ten clones hold roughly 15% of a sample with 250,000 or so clones, roughly 70% of them seen once. The sequences come from PBMCs, collected after 24 months of ibrutinib treatment. The gene calls are TRBV15 and TRBJ2-7, with a tentative D call TRBD2 (5 bases). The source is a human donor with chronic lymphocytic leukemia. CDR3 in DNA: TGTGCCACCAGCAGAGATCGGACTCCTCGGGAGCAGTACTTC. Amino acids: CATSRDRTPREQYF. The entire variable domain, with the rest obtained from reference TRBV15 and TRBJ2-7, is as follows: DAMVIQNPRYQVTQFGKPVTLSCSQTLNHNVMYWYQQKSSQAPKLLFHYYDKDFNNEADTPDNFQSRRPNTSFCFLDIRSPGLGDTAMYLCATSRDRTPREQYFGPGTRLTVT.